The clone carrying this T cell receptor (beta chain) came up a few times. The antigen is not known. Though nominally healthy at sampling, donors likely had unrecorded immune exposures. This sample is drawn from a study of cytomegalovirus exposure and HLA in healthy donors. Study-wide points: As was reported, the HLA-A and HLA-B alleles of most subjects were accurately predicted from TCR beta sequences. Excluded were some V segments that proved indistinguishable, including TRBV6-2 and TRBV6-3.

Researchers ran the PCR with 60 Vbeta and 13 Jbeta primers. Repertoires were generated with immunoSEQ multiplex PCR, while TCRdb's copy carries only in-frame clones and drops some. Of about 150,000 clones in the sample, around 67% were seen once. The CDR3 sequence is 21 residues long. The germline gives CDR1 MDHEN, CDR2 SYDVKM. With V trimmed by 3 bases and J by 0 bases, 18 bases remained unmatched. Sequences were obtained from PBMCs. The receptor was derived from a woman between 18 and 29 years old in good health and CMV-seronegative. The V call is TRBV28, the J call TRBJ2-1; the match to TRBD2 covers 9 bases. CDR3 in amino acids: CASSFPPGLAGTRSSYNEQFF. DNA of the CDR3: TGTGCCAGCAGTTTCCCCCCGGGTCTAGCGGGGACCCGGAGCTCCTACAATGAGCAGTTCTTC.